Shown below are 15 T cell receptor beta chains from a single sample sequenced in a study of breast tumors, draining lymph nodes, adjacent tissues. From the multiplex PCR reads, TCRdb called clonotypes with MiXCR, one entry per CDR3 protein. The sample shows 200,000 or so distinct CDR3 sequences, roughly 29% of them seen only once. Axillary draining lymph nodes of breast cancer patients supplied the node samples. The sample consisted of axillary lymph node tissue. The receptors derive from a female donor with breast cancer. Some clones in this sample may be carry-over from other donors' samples.

By share of the sample, this clonotype is medium-sized. The gene calls are TRBV2 and TRBJ1-6, with D unresolved. The CDR3 totals 13 residues. CDR1 is SNHLY, CDR2 FYNNEI, per germline. Trimming took 1 base from V and 9 from J, leaving 7 bases between them. CDR3: CASSEDGGSPLHF. The CDR3 DNA follows: TGTGCCAGCAGTGAAGATGGTGGTTCACCCCTCCACTTT.

Concerning this clonotype itself: A read error may be the cause here, since a much bigger clone is one base away. The rearrangement joins TRBV7-9 to TRBJ1-3, with D perhaps matching TRBD1 (5 bases). The CDR3 length is 17 residues. Germline loops: CDR1 SEHNR, CDR2 FQNEAQ (reference sequence). CDR3 DNA sequence: TGTGCCAGCAGGACAGACCTCAGAGGGACTTCTGGAAACCCCATATATTTT. It encodes CASRTDLRGTSGNPIYF.

The chain combines TRBV7-3 with TRBJ2-2; D is perhaps TRBD1 (5 bases). Deletions cut 4 bases from V and 8 bases from J, with 11 bases between. The germline V gene encodes CDR1 SGHTA and CDR2 FQGTGA. This CDR3 spans 13 amino acids. The CDR3 loop reads CASSSPRTGELFF. In DNA form, the CDR3 reads TGTGCCAGCAGCTCTCCACGGACAGGGGAGCTGTTTTTT.

As regards this clonotype: The CDR3 does not end in the conserved phenylalanine or tryptophan, so this is likely a read error. Because the CDR3's place on the DNA is in doubt, the DNA is left out and the CDR3 is given as listed by TCRdb. This chain uses TRBV30 with TRBJ2-2; the table's D gene call, TRBD1, was not cross checked with the DNA. The CDR3 length is 10 residues, termini included. CDR1 GTSNPN and CDR2 SVGIG come from the germline V gene (reference sequence). Here the CDR3 reads CAWSGQGAFY.

The rearrangement links TRBV11-2 to TRBJ2-7; D tentatively fits TRBD1 or TRBD2 (5 bases each). The CDR3 extends over 14 amino acids. Looked up from germline, CDR1 is SGHAT and CDR2 is FQNNGV. The V end was cut by 5 bases, the J end by 5 bases, with 16 bases between. This CDR3 is CASSRDGVSDEQYF. CDR3 nucleotides: TGTGCCAGCAGCCGGGACGGGGTATCCGACGAGCAGTACTTC.

This clonotype was seen many times. The V and J genes are TRBV7-3 and TRBJ2-2, with D possibly matching TRBD2 (6 bases). CDR3 length equals 15 residues. V was cut by 2 bases and J by 5 bases, with 12 bases left in between. Germline values: CDR1 SGHTA, CDR2 FQGTGA. CDR3 residues: CASSLLIGRTGELFF. CDR3 sequence (DNA): TGTGCCAGCAGCTTACTGATCGGGAGAACCGGGGAGCTGTTTTTT.

Turning to this clonotype: This is likely a read error, given that the CDR3 carries no conserved phenylalanine or tryptophan at its end. This rearrangement joins TRBV2 to TRBJ1-5; D perhaps matches TRBD1 (5 bases). Germline assignment: CDR1 SNHLY and CDR2 FYNNEI. This CDR3 contains 14 residues. Trimming cost V 6 bases and J 2 bases, with 11 bases left between them. The CDR3 here is CASRGGGCNQPQHS. DNA for the CDR3: TGTGCCAGCAGGGGTGGGGGGTGCAATCAGCCCCAGCATTCT.

This clonotype was picked up many times. The V and J genes are TRBV29-1 and TRBJ2-1; TRBD2 matches at 8 bases. The germline V gene encodes CDR1 SQVTM and CDR2 ANQGSEA. This CDR3 has 18 amino acids. Trimming at V came to 6 bases and at J to 3 bases, leaving 19 bases not matched to a gene. The CDR3 is CSVPIPTNPGLDYNEQFF. DNA for the CDR3: TGCAGCGTCCCCATCCCCACAAATCCGGGACTAGACTACAATGAGCAGTTCTTC.

This clonotype was found many times. V usage is TRBV5-6 and J usage is TRBJ2-3; D tentatively reads TRBD1 or TRBD2 (5 bases each). There are 14 residues in the CDR3. The V and J ends lost 5 bases and 1 base respectively, with 11 bases between them. CDR1 is SGHDT and CDR2 is YYEEEE in the germline V gene. CDR3: CASSSRGGTDTQYF. Written as DNA, the CDR3 is TGTGCCAGCAGTTCCCGAGGGGGCACAGATACGCAGTATTTT.

The V gene is TRBV19, the J gene TRBJ1-5; D is unclear. Germline CDR1 reads LNHDA; CDR2 reads SQIVND (reference sequence). Deletions cut 4 bases from V and 2 bases from J, with 6 bases between. CDR3 length: 13 amino acids. CDR3 sequence: CASSRKGNQPQHF. CDR3 nucleotides: TGTGCCAGTAGTAGGAAGGGCAATCAGCCCCAGCATTTT.

This clonotype was counted at least ten times. The gene calls are TRBV9 and TRBJ2-3; D gene ambiguous. V was trimmed by 0 bases and J by 0 bases, leaving 11 bases between them. This CDR3 is 16 amino acids long. CDR1 is SGDLS and CDR2 is YYNGEE in the germline V gene. The CDR3 sequence: CASSVGPGDSTDTQYF. CDR3 bases: TGTGCCAGCAGCGTAGGTCCGGGTGACAGCACAGATACGCAGTATTTT.

This clonotype was seen ten or more times. V and J are TRBV25-1 and TRBJ2-3; no clear D gene. V lost 2 bases to trimming and J lost 0 bases, with 12 bases between them. The V gene's germline CDR1 is MGHDK and CDR2 SYGVNS. This CDR3 has 16 amino acids. This chain's CDR3 is CASSENGVTSTDTQYF. The CDR3 DNA sequence: TGTGCCAGCAGTGAAAATGGTGTAACTAGCACAGATACGCAGTATTTT.

This clonotype was seen repeatedly, ten times or more. The V gene is TRBV2, the J gene TRBJ2-2; TRBD1 matches 10 bases. The V gene's germline CDR1 is SNHLY and CDR2 FYNNEI. The junction had 9 bases not matched to a gene; V was cut back by 2 bases and J by 3 bases. The CDR3 has 18 amino acids. The CDR3 region is CASSERRTGGSDTGELFF. CDR3 coding DNA: TGTGCCAGCAGTGAACGGCGGACAGGGGGTTCGGACACCGGGGAGCTGTTTTTT.

This clonotype was detected many times. This chain joins TRBV30 and TRBJ1-4, with D uncertain. This CDR3 region has 14 residues. The V gene lost 0 bases and the J gene lost 3 bases, with 8 bases spanning the gap. Germline CDR1 and CDR2: GTSNPN and SVGIG (reference sequence). CDR3 DNA sequence: TGTGCCTGGAGTGTATCTGCGCCTAATGAAAAACTGTTTTTT. Amino acid sequence: CAWSVSAPNEKLFF.

V and J are TRBV7-3 and TRBJ1-1, with a weak D call TRBD1 (6 bases). Germline V gene lookup returns CDR1 SGHTA and CDR2 FQGTGA. This CDR3 spans 15 amino acids. Between the trimmed V and J ends, which lost 5 bases and 5 bases, there was a span of 18 bases. This CDR3 reads CASSLGSGVWTEAFF. The CDR3 DNA reads as TGTGCCAGCAGCCTCGGGTCAGGGGTTTGGACTGAAGCTTTCTTT.